The 13 T cell receptor beta chains reported below all come from one sample, sequenced in a study of blood T cell repertoires in COVID-19. Repertoires were generated with immunoSEQ multiplex PCR, while TCRdb's copy carries only in-frame clones and drops some. The sample carries about 100,000 clones, about 85% recorded once. The sample was peripheral blood. The receptor source for this set is a man aged 50-59 years with active COVID-19.

The chain uses TRBV7-2 and TRBJ1-5; the D gene is possibly TRBD1 (6 bases). Per the germline V gene, CDR1 is SGHTA and CDR2 is FQGNSA. Deletions cut 1 base from V and 1 base from J, with 8 bases between. The CDR3 spans 15 residues. CDR3 nucleotide sequence: TGTGCCAGCAGCTTAGGCAGGGGCAGCAATCAGCCCCAGCATTTT. Protein sequence: CASSLGRGSNQPQHF.

This chain uses TRBV7-2 with TRBJ2-2, with a weak D call TRBD2 (5 bases). The V gene's germline CDR1 is SGHTA and CDR2 FQGNSA. Trimming removed 3 bases at V and 1 base at J, with 6 bases between. CDR3 size: 14 residues. CDR3 DNA: TGTGCCAGCAGCTTGGCGGGGAACACCGGGGAGCTGTTTTTT. It encodes CASSLAGNTGELFF.

The rearrangement joins TRBV6-5 to TRBJ2-7, with 9 bases that match TRBD1. V was clipped by 6 bases and J by 2 bases; unmatched bases: 8. Per the germline V gene, CDR1 is MNHEY and CDR2 is SVGAGI. This CDR3 comprises 15 residues. CDR3 in DNA: TGTGCCAGCAGGCCGGACAGGGGTTCGACCTACGAGCAGTACTTC. Translated, it gives CASRPDRGSTYEQYF.

The genes are TRBV29-1 and TRBJ2-5; tentative D call: TRBD1 (6 bases). Deletions cut 6 bases from V and 1 base from J, with 15 bases between. The CDR3 has 14 amino acids. The germline V gene has CDR1 SQVTM and CDR2 ANQGSEA. For the CDR3, the DNA is TGCAGCGTCGCCTCGGACAGATCCCAAGAGACCCAGTACTTC. This translates into CSVASDRSQETQYF. The whole variable domain, filled in from reference TRBV29-1 and TRBJ2-5, reads SAVISQKPSRDICQRGTSLTIQCQVDSQVTMMFWYRQQPGQSLTLIATANQGSEATYESGFVIDKFPISRPNLTFSTLTVSNMSPEDSSIYLCSVASDRSQETQYFGPGTRLLVL.

The V call is TRBV19, the J call TRBJ1-1; D not certain. V was trimmed by 2 bases and J by 5 bases, leaving 12 bases between them. The CDR3 has 14 amino acids. Per germline, CDR1 LNHDA and CDR2 SQIVND (reference sequence). The CDR3 reads CASSIPGVWTEAFF. CDR3 DNA sequence: TGTGCCAGTAGTATACCCGGGGTATGGACTGAAGCTTTCTTT.

This clone was counted a few times. The chain has TRBV6-5 and TRBJ1-1; 9 nucleotides agree with TRBD1. The germline V gene encodes CDR1 MNHEY and CDR2 SVGAGI. This CDR3 region has 14 residues. V lost 8 bases, J lost 5 bases, and 9 bases stayed unmatched. The CDR3 here is CASSETGGRTEAFF. CDR3 DNA: TGTGCCAGCTCCGAGACAGGGGGACGAACTGAAGCTTTCTTT.

The genes are TRBV9 and TRBJ1-1; tentatively, D is TRBD1 (6 bases). The germline V and J ends were trimmed by 3 bases and 1 base, with 19 bases remaining between them. CDR3 size: 17 residues. CDR1 and CDR2 (germline): SGDLS, YYNGEE. CDR3 sequence (DNA): TGTGCCAGCAGCGCGGTCCGGGACACGGCCTCGAACACTGAAGCTTTCTTT. Its translation is CASSAVRDTASNTEAFF.

Only one count was recorded for this clone. This sequence joins TRBV6-5 and TRBJ2-7; 11 bases are a match to TRBD2. Losses at the gene ends were 6 bases for V and 1 base for J; bases not matched to a gene: 5. The V gene's germline CDR1 is MNHEY and CDR2 SVGAGI. This CDR3 spans 15 amino acids. CDR3 nucleotide sequence: TGTGCCAGCAGGGCGACTAGCGGGACGTCCTACGAGCAGTACTTC. It encodes CASRATSGTSYEQYF.

The DNA for the CDR3 is TGTGCCAGCTCACCACGGGCCCTATCGAGGGCGACTAGCGGGGGGGCCTATGAGCAGTTCTTC. Translated, it gives CASSPRALSRATSGGAYEQFF. The rearrangement joins TRBV18 to TRBJ2-1; 14 nucleotides line up with TRBD2. Trimming removed 1 base from V and 8 bases from J; junction bases left unmatched: 19. Per germline, CDR1 KGHSH and CDR2 LQKENI. This CDR3 has 21 amino acids.

V usage is TRBV4-1 and J usage is TRBJ2-7, with 7 bases fitting TRBD1. Unmatched junction bases numbered 15, after V lost 3 bases and J lost 4 bases. From germline, CDR1 is MGHRA and CDR2 YSYEKL. There are 17 residues in the CDR3. The CDR3 DNA is TGCGCCAGCAGCCAGGTTCCCGGCCAGGACAGGAAATACGAGCAGTACTTC. Translated, it gives CASSQVPGQDRKYEQYF.

The chain has TRBV18 and TRBJ2-2, with D maybe TRBD2 (6 bases). The CDR3 covers 16 residues. The V end lost 3 bases, the J end lost 3 bases, and 14 bases lay between the germline ends. From germline, CDR1 is KGHSH and CDR2 LQKENI. The CDR3: CASSPRLGGDTGELFF. CDR3 DNA sequence: TGTGCCAGCTCACCCCGATTGGGGGGAGACACCGGGGAGCTGTTTTTT.

The chain employs TRBV4-2 and TRBJ2-2; 10 bases agree with TRBD2. From germline, CDR1 is LGHNA and CDR2 YNFKEQ. The CDR3 has 16 amino acids. Trimming at V came to 3 bases and at J to 3 bases, leaving 4 bases not matched to a gene. CDR3 sequence reads: CASSHRSGGDTGELFF. In DNA, the CDR3 is TGTGCCAGCAGCCACCGGAGCGGGGGGGACACCGGGGAGCTGTTTTTT.

The chain joins TRBV5-1 to TRBJ2-5, with D possibly being TRBD1 (6 bases). Germline-derived CDR1 and CDR2 are SGHRS and YFSETQ. The V end lost 4 bases, the J end lost 2 bases, and 15 bases lay between the germline ends. The CDR3 covers 15 residues. The CDR3, as DNA: TGCGCCAGCAGCGCCGGGACAACTTCTCAAGAGACCCAGTACTTC. Translating gives CASSAGTTSQETQYF.